A single sample is the source of the 2 T cell receptor beta chains below, sequenced in a study of OX40 agonist ivuxolimab in advanced cancers. TCRdb's table, derived via immunoSEQ multiplex PCR, lists solely in-frame clones and lacks some. The data hold approximately 56,000 clones, with over 70% observed a single time. The sample in question was CD4+ or CD8+ T cells sorted from blood, obtained in a trial of the OX40 agonist ivuxolimab. The receptor source for this set is an adult with an advanced solid tumor such as melanoma, head and neck, liver or kidney cancer.

This chain uses TRBV11-2 with TRBJ2-2; no clear D gene. Trimming removed 2 bases from V and 3 bases from J, with 1 base in between. In germline, CDR1 is SGHAT, CDR2 FQNNGV. CDR3 length: 12 amino acids. CDR3 in amino acids: CASSLYTGELFF. The DNA for the CDR3 is TGTGCCAGCAGCTTATACACCGGGGAGCTGTTTTTT.

The chain uses TRBV11-3 and TRBJ2-3; 15 nucleotides align to TRBD2. The CDR3 runs 17 residues. With V trimmed by 5 bases and J by 1 base, 4 bases remained unmatched. Germline V CDR1 and CDR2: SGHNT, YENEEA. CDR3 nucleotides: TGTGCCAGCAGCCCCGGGACTAGCGGGGGGCGCACAGATACGCAGTATTTT. This codes for CASSPGTSGGRTDTQYF.